These 21 T cell receptor beta chains were sequenced from one sample in a study of T-cell memory formation after mild COVID-19. TCRdb recomputed calls from the 5' RACE reads with MiXCR, one row per CDR3 protein. Of 260,000 or so distinct CDR3 sequences listed, 16% are singletons. Input material: PBMCs or a T cell subset sorted from them (not recorded which). All receptors derive from a young man who had mild COVID-19 (a few samples of this study predate the infection). Cell type and time point are not known.

This clonotype was observed a few times. One junction end does not reproduce the germline sequence, and a read error may be involved. The chain uses TRBV7-7 and TRBJ2-1, with D uncertain. Germline CDR1 reads SSHAT; CDR2 reads FNYEAQ (reference sequence). The CDR3 is made up of 18 amino acids. CDR3 DNA: TGTGCTAGCAGCCCTAATCTACTGTCAGCGAAATTTAGCAATGAGCAGTTCTTC. Translated: CASSPNLLSAKFSNEQFF.

This clonotype showed up just a few times. The chain employs TRBV5-1 and TRBJ2-7; 8 bases line up with TRBD1. CDR3 length: 14 amino acids. The germline CDR1 and CDR2 sequences are SGHRS and YFSETQ. The junction had 5 bases not matched to a gene; V was cut back by 4 bases and J by 2 bases. Here the CDR3 reads CASSTGQETYEQYV. For the CDR3, the DNA is TGCGCCAGCAGCACGGGACAGGAAACCTACGAGCAGTACGTC.

V gene TRBV29-1 combines with J gene TRBJ2-2; D may be TRBD2 (5 bases). Looked up from germline, CDR1 is SQVTM and CDR2 is ANQGSEA. The CDR3 is 14 residues long. Trimming removed 0 bases at V and 7 bases at J, with 12 bases between. The CDR3 is CSVEDEGLGGELFF. The CDR3 coding sequence is TGCAGCGTTGAAGACGAGGGATTGGGCGGGGAGCTGTTTTTT.

This sequence joins TRBV7-2 and TRBJ2-7; TRBD1 matches at 7 bases. This CDR3 comprises 13 residues. After removal of 7 bases from V and 3 bases from J, the junction contained 6 bases not matched to a gene. CDR1 SGHTA and CDR2 FQGNSA come from the germline V gene. The CDR3 DNA sequence: TGTGCCAGCACAATATACAGGGGCTACGAGCAGTACTTC. Translation: CASTIYRGYEQYF.

The chain links TRBV10-3 to TRBJ1-6, with no clear D. Germline lookup yields CDR1 ENHRY and CDR2 SYGVKD. This CDR3 spans 14 amino acids. V shed 3 bases and J shed 5 bases, with 8 bases lying between them. CDR3 amino acids: CAISDIPNNSPLHF. Written as DNA, the CDR3 is TGTGCCATCAGTGACATACCTAATAATTCACCCCTCCACTTT.

This clonotype was counted between two and nine times. This rearrangement joins TRBV24-1 to TRBJ1-5, with D possibly being TRBD1 (6 bases). This CDR3 spans 16 amino acids. Germline V gene data show CDR1 as KGHDR and CDR2 as SFDVKD. The ends were cut back, 9 bases at V and 2 bases at J, with 19 bases in the middle. CDR3 region: CATVHLQGEGNQPQHF. The CDR3 nucleotides read TGTGCCACCGTCCATTTACAGGGTGAGGGCAATCAGCCCCAGCATTTT.

This clonotype was observed a few times. J is TRBJ2-3 and V is TRBV5-6; 14 bases are a match to TRBD2. CDR3 length equals 17 residues. J was trimmed by 3 bases and V by 1 base; bases with no gene match: 4. CDR1 and CDR2 (germline): SGHDT, YYEEEE. The CDR3 loop reads CASSLRLAGGRTDTQYF. The CDR3 DNA sequence: TGTGCCAGCAGCTTGAGACTAGCGGGGGGGCGAACAGATACGCAGTATTTT.

Details on this clonotype: The germline gene is not matched at one end of the junction; a read error may be the cause. The rearrangement uses TRBV11-3 and TRBJ2-2; 7 bases agree with TRBD2. CDR1 and CDR2 (germline): SGHNT, YENEEA. This CDR3 has 14 residues. The CDR3 DNA reads as TGTGCCAGCAGCCTCGGGGGGAACACCGGGGAGATGTTTTTT. Translation: CASSLGGNTGEMFF. Based on the CDR3 plus reference TRBV11-3 and TRBJ2-2, the full variable domain is EAGVVQSPRYKIIEKKQPVAFWCNPISGHNTLYWYLQNLGQGPELLIRYENEEAVDDSQLPKDRFSAERLKGVDSTLKIQPAELGDSAVYLCASSLGGNTGEMFFGEGSRLTVL.

This clonotype was counted many times. The chain links TRBV20-1 to TRBJ1-5, with a possible D match to TRBD1 (5 bases). The CDR3 is 14 residues long. Germline lookup yields CDR1 DFQATT and CDR2 SNEGSKA (reference sequence). Trimming left V 0 bases short and J 2 bases short, with 8 bases between. CDR3: CSARDLGGNQPQHF. The CDR3 DNA reads TGCAGTGCTAGAGATCTAGGGGGCAATCAGCCCCAGCATTTT.

This clonotype was detected a few times. The chain uses TRBV20-1 and TRBJ1-1; D is unclear. The CDR3 sequence is 16 residues long. CDR1 and CDR2 from the germline V gene are DFQATT and SNEGSKA (reference sequence). V was pared by 0 bases and J by 0 bases, with 14 bases between. As DNA, the CDR3 is TGCAGTGCTAGAGATCGCTCAGTAGGGCTGAACACTGAAGCTTTCTTT. Protein product: CSARDRSVGLNTEAFF.

This clonotype was counted only a few times. The genes are TRBV28 and TRBJ2-5; 10 nucleotides agree with TRBD2. V trimming: 5 bases; J trimming: 5 bases; junction bases outside the gene matches: 11. From germline, CDR1 is MDHEN and CDR2 SYDVKM. This CDR3 spans 16 amino acids. CDR3 sequence: CASSPYTSGARETQYF. CDR3 DNA sequence: TGTGCCAGCAGTCCTTATACTAGCGGGGCTCGGGAGACCCAGTACTTC.

In DNA form, the CDR3 reads TGTGCCAGCAGCGTAGCAGGGCAGAACTATGGCTACACCTTC. Translation: CASSVAGQNYGYTF. The rearrangement links TRBV9 to TRBJ1-2; weak D call: TRBD1 (5 bases). This CDR3 is 14 amino acids long. Trimming removed 0 bases at V and 2 bases at J, with 8 bases between. Per the germline V gene, CDR1 is SGDLS and CDR2 is YYNGEE.

This clonotype was detected a few times. V usage is TRBV7-8 and J usage is TRBJ2-1; D not certain. The CDR3 extends over 14 amino acids. Germline CDR1 reads SGHVS; CDR2 reads FQNEAQ. Trimming left V 1 base short and J 7 bases short, with 11 bases between. The DNA of the CDR3 is TGTGCCAGCAGCTTAGGGGTGGTGGGGAATGAGCAGTTCTTC. Amino acid sequence: CASSLGVVGNEQFF.

The chain combines TRBV11-2 with TRBJ2-6, with D hard to call. Trimming shortened V by 5 bases and J by 1 base, and 6 bases separated the two germline ends. The CDR3 spans 14 residues. Germline CDR1 SGHAT, CDR2 FQNNGV. The CDR3 nucleotides read TGTGCCAGCAGCCGGCCTTCTGGGGCCAACGTCCTGACTTTC. The encoded protein is CASSRPSGANVLTF.

This clonotype occurred a few times. The rearrangement uses TRBV2 and TRBJ1-5, with 11 nucleotides matching TRBD1. CDR3 size: 14 residues. CDR1 and CDR2 from the germline V gene are SNHLY and FYNNEI. The V segment lost 6 bases and the J segment 7 bases; nucleotides outside the gene matches: 5. The CDR3 coding sequence is TGTGCCAGCAGCTGGGGACAGGGGGAACAGCCCCAGCATTTT. Translated, it gives CASSWGQGEQPQHF.

The rearrangement links TRBV5-1 to TRBJ2-1, with 9 bases fitting TRBD1. CDR1 SGHRS and CDR2 YFSETQ come from the germline V gene. Losses at the gene ends were 8 bases for V and 6 bases for J; bases not matched to a gene: 12. This CDR3 region has 15 residues. The CDR3 DNA sequence: TGCGCCAGTGTTCCCCGGGACAGGGTCCTCAATGAGCAGTTCTTC. The encoded protein is CASVPRDRVLNEQFF.

Only a few counts were recorded for this clonotype. This chain uses TRBV7-2 with TRBJ1-2, with a tentative D call TRBD1 (5 bases). V lost 2 bases, J lost 8 bases, and 15 bases lay in between. CDR1 and CDR2 from the germline V gene are SGHTA and FQGNSA. The CDR3 is 14 amino acids. The CDR3 region has the DNA TGTGCCAGCAGCTTATTGGGGCCCACGAGGGGCTACACCTTC. As protein: CASSLLGPTRGYTF.

This clonotype has only a few counts. The chain recombines TRBV5-4 with TRBJ2-5; D is perhaps TRBD1 (7 bases). V was cut by 0 bases and J by 5 bases, with 14 bases left in between. The CDR3 runs to 15 residues. Germline V gene sequence: CDR1 SGHNT, CDR2 YYREEE (reference sequence). For the CDR3, the DNA is TGTGCCAGCAGCTTGGCCGAGGGGGCGGGGGAGACCCAGTACTTC. Translating gives CASSLAEGAGETQYF.

The J gene is TRBJ2-5, the V gene TRBV6-1; 9 bases match TRBD1. Trimming at V came to 4 bases and at J to 2 bases, leaving 5 bases not matched to a gene. Germline CDR1 and CDR2: MNHNS and SASEGT. The CDR3 consists of 15 residues. For the CDR3, the DNA is TGTGCCAGCAGTGTGCGGACAGGGGTTCAAGAGACCCAGTACTTC. Protein sequence: CASSVRTGVQETQYF.

This sequence joins TRBV7-8 and TRBJ1-5, with 9 bases identical to TRBD1. Germline loops: CDR1 SGHVS, CDR2 FQNEAQ. The V segment lost 5 bases and the J segment 1 base; nucleotides outside the gene matches: 9. The CDR3 spans 17 residues. In DNA form, the CDR3 reads TGTGCCAGCAGCCCCTGGACAGGGGATGTGAGCAATCAGCCCCAGCATTTT. Encoded protein: CASSPWTGDVSNQPQHF. Together with reference TRBV7-8 and TRBJ1-5, the CDR3 gives the full variable domain: GAGVSQSPRYKVAKRGQDVALRCDPISGHVSLFWYQQALGQGPEFLTYFQNEAQLDKSGLPSDRFFAERPEGSVSTLKIQRTQQEDSAVYLCASSPWTGDVSNQPQHFGDGTRLSIL.

This clonotype was recorded a few times. The CDR3 region is CASSQGVGPYNSPLHF. The CDR3, as DNA: TGCGCCAGCAGCCAAGGGGTGGGGCCCTATAATTCACCCCTCCACTTT. The rearrangement links TRBV4-1 to TRBJ1-6, with D possibly TRBD1 on 5 matching bases. V was shortened by 1 base and J by 2 bases, with 9 bases between the two germline ends. This CDR3 contains 16 residues. Germline CDR1 reads MGHRA; CDR2 reads YSYEKL.